One sample yielded the 2 T cell receptor beta chains listed below, sequenced in a study of tumour-infiltrating T cells in Burkitt lymphoma. This table comes from immunoSEQ multiplex PCR, and its TCRdb copy is limited to in-frame clones, with some not included. This table holds 11,000 to 15,000 clones, around 86% found once. Sequencing was carried out using tumor tissue. The source is a human donor with diffuse large B-cell lymphoma.

This sequence joins TRBV7-8 and TRBJ2-3; D might be TRBD1 or TRBD2, each matching 5 bases. CDR3 length equals 15 residues. CDR1 is SGHVS and CDR2 is FQNEAQ in the germline V gene. Trimming removed 2 bases at V and 1 base at J, with 10 bases between. The DNA for the CDR3 is TGTGCCAGCAGCTTAAACGGGGCTCGCACAGATACGCAGTATTTT. Its translation: CASSLNGARTDTQYF.

This clone was detected only once. The chain recombines TRBV29-1 with TRBJ1-1, with D perhaps matching TRBD1 (6 bases). Per the germline V gene, CDR1 is SQVTM and CDR2 is ANQGSEA. The germline V and J ends were trimmed by 7 bases and 5 bases, with 17 bases remaining between them. CDR3 size: 13 residues. CDR3 protein: CSAAQGSLTEAFF. CDR3 sequence (DNA): TGCAGCGCTGCTCAGGGGTCCCTTACTGAAGCTTTCTTT.